This entry lists 20 T cell receptor beta chains sequenced from one sample in a study of beta chain features in type 1 diabetes. What was sequenced were expressed TCRB transcripts, since all of the isolated RNA had been reverse transcribed. Sequencing used immunoSEQ multiplex PCR; TCRdb keeps in-frame clones, though not all of them. This table holds 35,000 to 45,000 clones, 55% to 70% found once. The sample was Tregs from blood. The receptor set was obtained from a woman aged 25-40 years in good health.

This clone was found a few times. The chain employs TRBV5-6 and TRBJ2-5; possibly TRBD1 for D (5 bases). The CDR3 runs to 15 residues. The germline V gene encodes CDR1 SGHDT and CDR2 YYEEEE. The V and J ends lost 7 bases and 5 bases respectively, with 21 bases between them. Here the CDR3 reads CASFPRFWGGETQYF. The CDR3, as DNA: TGTGCCAGCTTCCCGCGTTTTTGGGGCGGCGAGACCCAGTACTTC. Looking up the rest from reference TRBV5-6 and TRBJ2-5 gives the full variable domain: DAGVTQSPTHLIKTRGQQVTLRCSPKSGHDTVSWYQQALGQGPQFIFQYYEEEERQRGNFPDRFSGHQFPNYSSELNVNALLLGDSALYLCASFPRFWGGETQYFGPGTRLLVL.

This clone was counted between two and nine times. V and J are TRBV7-2 and TRBJ2-3; D gene uncertain. The CDR3 length is 14 residues. The V end was cut by 5 bases, the J end by 2 bases, with 11 bases between. Germline loops: CDR1 SGHTA, CDR2 FQGNSA. The CDR3: CASSLIAVTDTQYF. The CDR3 nucleotides read TGTGCCAGCAGCCTTATAGCAGTCACAGATACGCAGTATTTT.

The V and J genes are TRBV30 and TRBJ2-1; D is undetermined. CDR1 and CDR2 (germline): GTSNPN, SVGIG (reference sequence). Trimming removed 3 bases at V and 4 bases at J, with 19 bases between. This CDR3 comprises 16 residues. CDR3 amino acids: CAWRPGAVLAYNEQFF. The CDR3 DNA sequence: TGTGCCTGGAGGCCCGGAGCCGTTCTTGCTTACAATGAGCAGTTCTTC.

This chain uses TRBV2 with TRBJ1-1; TRBD1 might be the D (6 bases). The CDR3 loop spans 13 amino acids. Germline V gene data show CDR1 as SNHLY and CDR2 as FYNNEI. Trimming removed 8 bases from V and 4 bases from J, with 14 bases in between. The CDR3 reads CASGYRAATEAFF. The CDR3 DNA reads TGTGCCAGCGGATACAGGGCGGCCACTGAAGCTTTCTTT.

The chain combines TRBV7-2 with TRBJ2-3; weak D call: TRBD1 (5 bases). The V end was cut by 4 bases, the J end by 4 bases, with 12 bases between. The CDR3 length is 14 residues. CDR1 SGHTA and CDR2 FQGNSA come from the germline V gene. The CDR3 region is CASSWAPGPDTQYF. CDR3 in DNA: TGTGCCAGCAGCTGGGCACCAGGGCCAGATACGCAGTATTTT.

The chain couples TRBV28 to TRBJ2-3, with TRBD1 matching over 8 bases. Germline V lookup: CDR1 MDHEN, CDR2 SYDVKM. Germline trimming cut 9 bases from V and 1 base from J; bases unmatched to any gene: 3. The length of the CDR3 is 13 residues. The chain's CDR3 is CASTTGGTDTQYF. CDR3 coding DNA: TGTGCCAGTACGACAGGGGGCACAGATACGCAGTATTTT.

V is TRBV27 and J is TRBJ1-1; no reliable D call. V lost 6 bases and J lost 0, with 8 bases in between. The germline CDR1 and CDR2 sequences are MNHEY and SMNVEV (reference sequence). The CDR3 has 13 amino acids. CDR3 loop: CASRPLVNTEAFF. In nucleotides, the CDR3 is TGTGCCAGCAGGCCACTGGTGAACACTGAAGCTTTCTTT.

The chain combines TRBV2 with TRBJ2-7, with 7 nucleotides matching TRBD2. Germline assignment: CDR1 SNHLY and CDR2 FYNNEI. Germline trimming cut 6 bases from V and 1 base from J; bases unmatched to any gene: 15. This CDR3 region has 17 residues. This chain's CDR3 is CASRPGLFNGASYEQYF. DNA for the CDR3: TGTGCCAGCAGACCGGGACTATTTAATGGAGCTTCCTACGAGCAGTACTTC.

This chain uses TRBV5-6 with TRBJ2-1; 8 bases line up with TRBD2. In germline, CDR1 is SGHDT, CDR2 YYEEEE. Trimming took 2 bases from V and 2 from J; bases not matched to a gene: 9. This CDR3 has 17 residues. The CDR3 sequence: CASSFWAGGETYNEQFF. The CDR3 DNA reads as TGTGCCAGCAGCTTTTGGGCGGGAGGAGAGACCTACAATGAGCAGTTCTTC.

The chain carries TRBV2 and TRBJ1-1, with 8 nucleotides matching TRBD1. The CDR3 has 16 amino acids. J was trimmed by 1 base and V by 6 bases; bases with no gene match: 10. Germline CDR1 and CDR2: SNHLY and FYNNEI. Written as DNA, the CDR3 is TGTGCCAGCAGCCGACAGGGGTCCAAATCGAACACTGAAGCTTTCTTT. It is translated as CASSRQGSKSNTEAFF.

The chain joins TRBV5-1 to TRBJ2-3; 7 positions match TRBD1. The J segment lost 1 base and the V segment lost 3 bases, leaving 5 bases of the junction unmatched. This CDR3 has 15 residues. Germline V gene sequence: CDR1 SGHRS, CDR2 YFSETQ. The CDR3 loop reads CASSSTGIGTDTQYF. The CDR3 nucleotides read TGCGCCAGCAGCTCGACAGGGATCGGCACAGATACGCAGTATTTT.

As concerns this clone: At one end the junction does not follow the germline gene, possibly because of a read error. The gene calls are TRBV5-1 and TRBJ2-1; TRBD2 agrees at 12 bases. Germline CDR1 SGHRS, CDR2 YFSETQ. CDR3 length: 15 residues. DNA for the CDR3: TGCGTCAGCAGCCTGGGACTAGCGGGCTCCAATGAGCAGTTCTTC. It encodes CVSSLGLAGSNEQFF.

A single count supports this clone. The rearrangement joins TRBV23-1 to TRBJ2-1, with a tentative D call TRBD2 (7 bases). TRBV23-1 carries the ORF label, with uncertain function. The CDR3 consists of 18 residues. The V end lost 10 bases, the J end lost 6 bases, and 31 bases lay between the germline ends. CDR3 nucleotide sequence: TGCGCCAACCGAGGGGGGGTCCGGAAAGACGGGTGGGGCAATGAGCAGTTCTTC. Translation: CANRGGVRKDGWGNEQFF.

This clone has just a few counts. CDR3 coding DNA: TGTGCCAGCCTTCAGGGACAGGGTGACTCTGGGGCCAACGTCCTGACTTTC. Its protein product is CASLQGQGDSGANVLTF. V usage is TRBV19 and J usage is TRBJ2-6; 9 nucleotides align to TRBD1. CDR1 LNHDA and CDR2 SQIVND come from the germline V gene (reference sequence). This CDR3 comprises 17 residues. V was clipped by 9 bases and J by 0 bases; unmatched bases: 9.

This chain joins TRBV18 and TRBJ2-1, with TRBD2 matching 11 bases. This CDR3 has 17 amino acids. Germline trimming cut 6 bases from V and 7 bases from J; bases unmatched to any gene: 14. From germline, CDR1 is KGHSH and CDR2 LQKENI. The DNA for the CDR3 is TGTGCCAGCTCCCTGACAGGGGTGGCTAGCGGGAGGAATGAGCAGTTCTTC. It translates to CASSLTGVASGRNEQFF.

This clone was found a few times. This rearrangement joins TRBV7-2 to TRBJ2-2; TRBD2 aligns across 8 bases. The length of the CDR3 is 15 residues. V gave up 1 base and J gave up 4 bases; unmatched junction bases: 2. Germline V gives CDR1 SGHTA, CDR2 FQGNSA. Written as DNA, the CDR3 is TGTGCCAGCAGCTTAGTCCTAGCGGGCACCGGGGAGCTGTTTTTT. It codes for CASSLVLAGTGELFF.

J is TRBJ2-1 and V is TRBV18, with D tentatively TRBD2 (6 bases). V gave up 2 bases and J gave up 5 bases, with 19 bases separating them. The CDR3 is made up of 17 amino acids. Per the germline V gene, CDR1 is KGHSH and CDR2 is LQKENI. In nucleotides, the CDR3 is TGTGCCAGCTCACCAAGGGCGGGACTCCGAACAGACAATGAGCAGTTCTTC. Residues: CASSPRAGLRTDNEQFF. The full variable domain, completed using reference TRBV18 and TRBJ2-1, is NAGVMQNPRHLVRRRGQEARLRCSPMKGHSHVYWYRQLPEEGLKFMVYLQKENIIDESGMPKERFSAEFPKEGPSILRIQQVVRGDSAAYFCASSPRAGLRTDNEQFFGPGTRLTVL.

The chain recombines TRBV7-8 with TRBJ1-1; 10 nucleotides align to TRBD1. Germline V gene lookup returns CDR1 SGHVS and CDR2 FQNEAQ. Trimming cost V 5 bases and J 5 bases; bases outside gene matches: 8. This CDR3 is 15 amino acids long. The CDR3 coding sequence is TGTGCCAGCAGCGCCTCGACAGGGGGCGGAACTGAAGCTTTCTTT. Encoded protein: CASSASTGGGTEAFF.

The table lists this clone with a few counts. The rearrangement uses TRBV28 and TRBJ1-2; 8 bases are shared with TRBD1. The CDR3 length is 20 residues. Germline trimming cut 3 bases from V and 1 base from J; bases unmatched to any gene: 19. The germline CDR1 and CDR2 sequences are MDHEN and SYDVKM. For the CDR3, the DNA is TGTGCCAGCAGTTTTCGTGTCGGACAGGGTGCCACCTTCATTAACTATGGCTACACCTTC. This translates into CASSFRVGQGATFINYGYTF.

Remarks on this clone: A junction boundary mismatches the germline segment, possibly from a read error. The chain joins TRBV7-7 to TRBJ2-1, with D unresolved. The germline V gene encodes CDR1 SSHAT and CDR2 FNYEAQ (reference sequence). The CDR3 length is 13 residues. The CDR3 sequence is CASSLVEISEQFF. The CDR3 DNA reads TGTGCTAGCAGCTTAGTTGAGATATCAGAGCAGTTCTTC.